The 22 T cell receptor beta chains in this list originate from one sample, sequenced in a study of T cell responses to AZD1222 COVID-19 vaccine. Some clones are missing from TCRdb's copy, which holds only in-frame ones; the method was immunoSEQ multiplex PCR. The table shows about 130,000 clones, with about 92% occurring only once. This specimen consisted of peripheral blood, obtained on day 0 of MenACWY control vaccination. The receptors stem from an adult in good health.

The V gene is TRBV24-1, the J gene TRBJ1-5; perhaps TRBD1 as D (5 bases). Trimming pared 6 bases from V and 6 bases from J, leaving 11 bases between. Germline-derived CDR1 and CDR2 are KGHDR and SFDVKD. CDR3 length: 13 amino acids. CDR3 in DNA: TGTGCCACCAGTTGGGGGTCGAGTCAGCCCCAGCATTTT. This encodes CATSWGSSQPQHF.

CDR3 region: CASSLRSGGLETQYF. For the CDR3, the DNA is TGTGCCAGCAGCTTAAGGAGCGGGGGGTTAGAGACCCAGTACTTC. This sequence joins TRBV7-8 and TRBJ2-5, with 9 bases lining up with TRBD2. The CDR3 consists of 15 residues. Germline CDR1 is SGHVS and CDR2 is FQNEAQ. V shed 2 bases, J shed 4 bases, and the junction held 5 bases outside the gene matches.

This clone was observed once. The rearrangement links TRBV27 to TRBJ1-4; no definite D call. Germline V gene lookup returns CDR1 MNHEY and CDR2 SMNVEV (reference sequence). There are 15 residues in the CDR3. V was clipped by 4 bases and J by 8 bases, with 17 bases between them. CDR3 loop: CASSSRSRDLEKLFF. The DNA of the CDR3 is TGTGCCAGCAGTTCACGTTCCCGAGATCTAGAAAAACTGTTTTTT. Full variable domain (outside the CDR3, taken from reference TRBV27 and TRBJ1-4): EAQVTQNPRYLITVTGKKLTVTCSQNMNHEYMSWYRQDPGLGLRQIYYSMNVEVTDKGDVPEGYKVSRKEKRNFPLILESPSPNQTSLYFCASSSRSRDLEKLFFGSGTQLSVL.

The rearrangement uses TRBV18 and TRBJ2-1; TRBD1 matches at 9 bases. Germline CDR1 and CDR2: KGHSH and LQKENI. The CDR3 contains 17 residues. Unmatched junction bases numbered 15, after V lost 6 bases and J lost 6 bases. CDR3 DNA: TGTGCCAGCTCTAGACAACCGGGACAGGGAAGTGGCAATGAGCAGTTCTTC. Amino acid sequence: CASSRQPGQGSGNEQFF.

V and J are TRBV25-1 and TRBJ1-3; 7 bases are shared with TRBD1. Trimming cost V 7 bases and J 1 base; bases outside gene matches: 7. Per the germline V gene, CDR1 is MGHDK and CDR2 is SYGVNS. This CDR3 is built from 15 residues. The CDR3 protein is CASTETGLSGNTIYF. For the CDR3, the DNA is TGTGCCAGCACCGAGACAGGGCTTTCTGGAAACACCATATATTTT. The whole variable domain, remainder taken from reference TRBV25-1 and TRBJ1-3, is EADIYQTPRYLVIGTGKKITLECSQTMGHDKMYWYQQDPGMELHLIHYSYGVNSTEKGDLSSESTVSRIRTEHFPLTLESARPSHTSQYLCASTETGLSGNTIYFGEGSWLTVV.

This chain links TRBV12-5 with TRBJ2-3, with TRBD2 as a possible D gene (5 bases). The V gene lost 6 bases and the J gene lost 1 base, with 14 bases spanning the gap. Germline loops: CDR1 LGHNT, CDR2 FRNRAP. CDR3 size: 15 residues. CDR3 DNA: TGTGCTAGTGGGTCCGGGGTGTCTGGCACAGATACGCAGTATTTT. It specifies CASGSGVSGTDTQYF.

The chain employs TRBV20-1 and TRBJ2-5; the D gene could be TRBD1 or TRBD2 (5 bases each). The germline gives CDR1 DFQATT, CDR2 SNEGSKA (reference sequence). There are 11 residues in the CDR3. V lost 4 bases, J lost 3 bases, and 6 bases lay in between. CDR3 bases: TGCAGTGCTATGGGGGAAGAGACCCAGTACTTC. It codes for CSAMGEETQYF.

The chain recombines TRBV24-1 with TRBJ2-7; no definite D call. Germline lookup yields CDR1 KGHDR and CDR2 SFDVKD. This CDR3 is built from 17 residues. Trimming removed 4 bases from V and 4 bases from J, with 22 bases in between. For the CDR3, the DNA is TGTGCCACCAGTGACCCCCCCCAGGTGGGAAGTATGTACGAGCAGTACTTC. This sequence encodes CATSDPPQVGSMYEQYF.

V usage is TRBV28 and J usage is TRBJ2-5; D is uncertain. This CDR3 contains 11 residues. Germline CDR1 is MDHEN and CDR2 is SYDVKM. V lost 6 bases, J lost 2 bases, and 4 bases lay in between. CDR3 loop: CASRIQETQYF. CDR3 nucleotides: TGTGCCAGCAGGATTCAAGAGACCCAGTACTTC.

The chain has TRBV4-2 and TRBJ2-1; 9 nucleotides agree with TRBD2. The length of the CDR3 is 16 residues. Germline CDR1 reads LGHNA; CDR2 reads YNFKEQ. With 4 bases clipped from V and 7 bases from J, the junction kept 11 bases outside the gene matches. The CDR3 reads CASSRRLADEGNEQFF. DNA of the CDR3: TGTGCCAGCAGCCGCAGACTAGCGGACGAGGGGAATGAGCAGTTCTTC.

This rearrangement joins TRBV7-9 to TRBJ2-7; 9 positions agree with TRBD1. V was pared by 8 bases and J by 3 bases, with 8 bases of the junction left unmatched. The V gene's germline CDR1 is SEHNR and CDR2 FQNEAQ (reference sequence). This CDR3 is built from 14 residues. As DNA, the CDR3 is TGTGCCAGCGCCACAGCGACAGGGGGCTACGAGCAGTACTTC. This translates into CASATATGGYEQYF.

The rearrangement joins TRBV5-5 to TRBJ1-6; D not certain. This CDR3 is built from 16 residues. V was shortened by 0 bases and J by 0 bases, with 7 bases between the two germline ends. From germline, CDR1 is SGHKS and CDR2 YYEKEE (reference sequence). The CDR3 spells CASSLAGRSYNSPLHF. In DNA form, the CDR3 reads TGTGCCAGCAGCTTGGCAGGACGCTCCTATAATTCACCCCTCCACTTT.

This chain uses TRBV12-3 or TRBV12-4 with TRBJ1-5, with unresolved D. This CDR3 comprises 12 residues. The V gene lost 2 bases and the J gene lost 9 bases, with 8 bases spanning the gap. The CDR3 DNA reads as TGTGCCAGCAGTTTATCTTCCTGGCCCCAGCATTTT. It is translated as CASSLSSWPQHF.

This chain links TRBV12-3 or TRBV12-4 with TRBJ1-2; the D is unclear. This CDR3 has 13 amino acids. V was pared by 4 bases and J by 2 bases, with 8 bases between. CDR3 sequence (DNA): TGTGCCAGCAGTTCCGGTCGGAACTATGGCTACACCTTC. It yields the protein CASSSGRNYGYTF.

The V gene is TRBV5-5, the J gene TRBJ2-5; D may match TRBD1 or TRBD2 (5 bases each). Germline V gene data show CDR1 as SGHKS and CDR2 as YYEKEE (reference sequence). This CDR3 region has 16 residues. Trimming left V 3 bases short and J 0 bases short, with 15 bases between. CDR3 loop: CASSWEWGPNQETQYF. The CDR3 DNA is TGTGCCAGCAGCTGGGAGTGGGGACCCAACCAAGAGACCCAGTACTTC.

This clone turned up a few times. The CDR3 is CASSIGQVNQPQHF. CDR3 bases: TGTGCCAGTAGTATTGGACAGGTCAATCAGCCCCAGCATTTT. V and J are TRBV19 and TRBJ1-5; TRBD1 matches 7 bases. V lost 3 bases, J lost 3 bases, and 2 bases stayed unmatched. The CDR3 sequence is 14 residues long. Germline assignment: CDR1 LNHDA and CDR2 SQIVND (reference sequence).

The V call is TRBV9, the J call TRBJ2-3, with TRBD2 identical over 9 bases. V dropped 7 bases and J dropped 6; count of bases not matched to a gene: 3. From germline, CDR1 is SGDLS and CDR2 YYNGEE. The CDR3 totals 12 residues. CDR3 loop: CASGAGGDTQYF. The CDR3, as DNA: TGTGCCAGCGGAGCGGGGGGCGATACGCAGTATTTT.

This chain connects TRBV7-2 to TRBJ2-1; D is perhaps TRBD2 (6 bases). V lost 2 bases and J lost 6, with 17 bases in between. Per the germline V gene, CDR1 is SGHTA and CDR2 is FQGNSA. This CDR3 region has 16 residues. In nucleotides, the CDR3 is TGTGCCAGCAGCTTATCCCTAGCGACCCTCCCCAATGAGCAGTTCTTC. Translated, it gives CASSLSLATLPNEQFF.

The V call is TRBV10-2, the J call TRBJ2-3; D is unresolved. In germline, CDR1 is WSHSY, CDR2 SAAADI. Trimming took 0 bases from V and 3 from J, leaving 7 bases between them. CDR3 length equals 14 residues. The CDR3 DNA follows: TGCGCCAGCAGTGAGTCGACCTCGACAGATACGCAGTATTTT. This gives the protein CASSESTSTDTQYF.

This rearrangement joins TRBV11-2 to TRBJ1-6, with D perhaps matching TRBD1 (6 bases). Trimming shortened V by 8 bases and J by 7 bases, and 12 bases separated the two germline ends. CDR1 SGHAT and CDR2 FQNNGV come from the germline V gene. The CDR3 loop spans 13 amino acids. The CDR3 nucleotides are TGTGCCAGCGGCTGGGGGCGGAATTCACCCCTCCACTTT. Its protein is CASGWGRNSPLHF.

The genes are TRBV7-9 and TRBJ2-2; D not certain. CDR1 and CDR2 (germline): SEHNR, FQNEAQ (reference sequence). Trimming left V 0 bases short and J 5 bases short, with 4 bases between. The CDR3 has 13 amino acids. This CDR3 is CASSLAGTGELFF. The CDR3 region has the DNA TGTGCCAGCAGCTTAGCAGGGACCGGGGAGCTGTTTTTT. Variable domain in full (rest from reference TRBV7-9 and TRBJ2-2): DTGVSQNPRHKITKRGQNVTFRCDPISEHNRLYWYRQTLGQGPEFLTYFQNEAQLEKSRLLSDRFSAERPKGSFSTLEIQRTEQGDSAMYLCASSLAGTGELFFGEGSRLTVL.

The chain has TRBV6-1 and TRBJ1-1; possibly TRBD1 for D (6 bases). With 0 bases removed from V and 6 bases from J, the gap between germline ends came to 17 bases. The CDR3 spans 16 residues. The germline CDR1 and CDR2 sequences are MNHNS and SASEGT. As DNA, the CDR3 is TGTGCCAGCAGTGAAGCGCTGCCAGGGGTTCGACCTGAAGCTTTCTTT. Protein sequence: CASSEALPGVRPEAFF.